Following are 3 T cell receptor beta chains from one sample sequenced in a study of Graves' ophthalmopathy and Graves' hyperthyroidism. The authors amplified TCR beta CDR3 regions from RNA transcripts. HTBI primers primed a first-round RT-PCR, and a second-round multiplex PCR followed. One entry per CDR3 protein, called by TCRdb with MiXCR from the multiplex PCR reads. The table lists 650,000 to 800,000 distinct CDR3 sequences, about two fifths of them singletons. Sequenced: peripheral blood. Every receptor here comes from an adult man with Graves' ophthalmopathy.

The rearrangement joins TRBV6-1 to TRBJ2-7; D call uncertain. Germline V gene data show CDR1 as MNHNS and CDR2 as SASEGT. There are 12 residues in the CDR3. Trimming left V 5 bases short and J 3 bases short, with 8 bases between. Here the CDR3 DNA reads TGTGCCAGCAGTCTTAGATACTACGAGCAGTACTTC. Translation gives CASSLRYYEQYF.

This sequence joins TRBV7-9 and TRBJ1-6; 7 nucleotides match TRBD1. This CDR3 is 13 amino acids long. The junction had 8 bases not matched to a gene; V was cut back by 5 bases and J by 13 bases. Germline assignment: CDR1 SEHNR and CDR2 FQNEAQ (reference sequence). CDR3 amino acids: CASSQDRDQPLHF. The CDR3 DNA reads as TGTGCCAGCAGCCAAGACAGGGATCAGCCCCTCCACTTT.

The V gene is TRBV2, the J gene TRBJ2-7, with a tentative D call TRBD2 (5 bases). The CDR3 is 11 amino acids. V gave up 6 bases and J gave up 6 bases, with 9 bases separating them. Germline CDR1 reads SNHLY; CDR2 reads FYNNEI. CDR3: CASRYGSEQYF. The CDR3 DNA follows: TGTGCCAGCAGGTATGGGAGCGAGCAGTACTTC.